Listed below are T cell receptor beta chains from one sample, sequenced in a study of yellow fever vaccine responses in identical twins. TCRdb re-called the RT-PCR reads through MiXCR, storing one row per CDR3 protein. The data hold over 450 distinct CDR3 sequences, with 61% observed a single time. This specimen consisted of T cells from blood (PBMCs), unsorted or a sorted subset (not recorded which), obtained before or after yellow fever vaccination (not recorded which). Receptors were obtained from a female donor who received the yellow fever vaccine. Both conserved end residues are part of each CDR3. D genes are given only for firm matches. The size of a clone is reported for some rows only, either as once, few or many, or as a class for expanded clones.

d_call | j_call | v_call | clone_size | cdr3_aa | cdr3_nt
. | TRBJ2-5 | TRBV7-7 | once | CASSLGLEETQYF | TGTGCTAGCAGCTTAGGTTTAGAAGAGACCCAGTACTTC
TRBD1 | TRBJ1-4 | TRBV6-5 | . | CASSYSGQGEEKLFF | TGTGCCAGCAGTTACTCGGGACAGGGAGAAGAAAAACTGTTTTTT
. | TRBJ1-3 | TRBV10-3 | . | CAISDLGSGNTIYF | TGTGCCATCAGTGATCTTGGATCTGGAAACACCATATATTTT
. | TRBJ2-1 | TRBV6-1 | . | CASNEQFF | TGTGCCAGCAATGAGCAGTTCTTC
TRBD2 | TRBJ2-7 | TRBV28 | . | CASSLYGLAGHEQYF | TGTGCCAGCAGTTTATATGGGCTAGCGGGTCACGAGCAGTACTTC
. | TRBJ1-6 | TRBV4-3 | few | CASSQDTILGSPLHF | TGCGCCAGCAGCCAAGATACAATACTGGGTTCACCCCTCCACTTT
. | TRBJ1-1 | TRBV10-1 | . | CASSDSGRTEAFF | TGCGCCAGCAGTGACTCGGGGAGAACTGAAGCTTTCTTT
TRBD1 | TRBJ1-1 | TRBV23-1 | few | CASSRTGIDTEAFF | TGCGCCAGCAGCCGGACAGGGATAGACACTGAAGCTTTCTTT
. | TRBJ2-2 | TRBV5-1 | . | CASGPDGTGELFF | TGCGCCAGCGGACCGGACGGCACCGGGGAGCTGTTTTTT
. | TRBJ2-7 | TRBV7-6 | . | CASSPGLLEQYF | TGTGCCAGCAGCCCCGGACTACTCGAGCAGTACTTC
. | TRBJ1-4 | TRBV23-1 | . | CASSRIRVTNEKLFF | TGCGCCAGCAGTCGAATTCGGGTTACTAATGAAAAACTGTTTTTT
. | TRBJ2-5 | TRBV11-2 | . | CASSPAGLGETQYF | TGTGCCAGCAGCCCGGCGGGGCTAGGGGAGACCCAGTACTTC
. | TRBJ2-3 | TRBV4-1 | . | CASSQETGPFEQYF | TGCGCCAGCAGCCAAGAAACGGGACCTTTTGAGCAGTATTTT
TRBD1 | TRBJ2-7 | TRBV29-1 | . | CSGGTGGAEQYF | TGCAGCGGCGGGACAGGGGGCGCCGAGCAGTACTTC
TRBD1 | TRBJ1-2 | TRBV6-1 | . | CASSSRGRLNYGYTF | TGTGCCAGCAGTAGCAGGGGGCGTCTGAACTATGGCTACACCTTC
. | TRBJ1-1 | TRBV10-3 | once | CAIRGDLGGQDTEAFF | TGTGCCATCAGGGGGGACCTTGGGGGTCAGGACACTGAAGCTTTCTTT
. | TRBJ1-2 | TRBV23-1 | few | CASTWGRERLYGYTF | TGCGCCAGCACCTGGGGGAGGGAGCGTCTATATGGCTACACCTTC
TRBD1 | TRBJ1-1 | TRBV10-3 | few | CAITPTGGNTEAFF | TGTGCCATCACCCCGACAGGGGGGAACACTGAAGCTTTCTTT
TRBD2 | TRBJ2-1 | TRBV6-2/TRBV6-3 | . | CASSLLAGGSLGQFF | TGTGCCAGCAGTCTCCTAGCGGGAGGGTCCTTAGGGCAGTTCTTC
. | TRBJ2-2 | TRBV7-9 | once | CASSQPYGELFF | TGTGCCAGCAGCCAACCATACGGGGAGCTGTTTTTT
TRBD1 | TRBJ1-1 | TRBV30 | few | CAWVDRDTEAFF | TGTGCCTGGGTGGACAGGGACACTGAAGCTTTCTTT
. | TRBJ1-3 | TRBV23-1 | . | CASRVSGNTIYF | TGCGCCAGCAGGGTCTCTGGAAACACCATATATTTT
. | TRBJ2-1 | TRBV7-3 | . | CASSLSAALEQFF | TGTGCCAGCAGCTTATCCGCGGCCCTTGAGCAGTTCTTC
TRBD1 | TRBJ1-1 | TRBV20-1 | . | CSARYEFTGGVNTEAFF | TGCAGTGCTAGATACGAATTCACAGGGGGGGTGAACACTGAAGCTTTCTTT
. | TRBJ1-1 | TRBV6-4 | few | CASSDSGNTEAFF | TGTGCCAGCAGTGACTCAGGGAACACTGAAGCTTTCTTT
. | TRBJ1-5 | TRBV7-9 | . | CASSPGQPNSNQPQHF | TGTGCCAGCAGCCCGGGACAACCTAATAGCAATCAGCCCCAGCATTTT
. | TRBJ1-2 | TRBV30 | . | CAAEAVHYGYTF | TGTGCGGCGGAGGCAGTCCACTATGGCTACACCTTC
. | TRBJ2-1 | TRBV7-9 | . | CASSPLEGEDYNEQFF | TGTGCCAGCAGCCCCCTAGAGGGGGAGGACTACAATGAGCAGTTCTTC
TRBD2 | TRBJ2-5 | TRBV6-5 | . | CASSYSLAGGVAQYF | TGTGCCAGCAGTTACTCTCTAGCGGGGGGAGTTGCGCAGTACTTC
. | TRBJ2-3 | TRBV11-2 | . | CASSLGTANTDTQYF | TGTGCCAGCAGCTTAGGGACAGCCAACACAGATACGCAGTATTTT
. | TRBJ1-2 | TRBV6-1 | . | CASSGTLDSNYGYTF | TGTGCCAGCAGCGGCACCTTGGACAGCAACTATGGCTACACCTTC